The TCR beta chain described here comes from a study of cytomegalovirus exposure and HLA in healthy donors. The CDR3 extends over 15 amino acids. Germline loops: CDR1 MNHEY, CDR2 SVGAGI. Trimming removed 2 bases at V and 1 base at J, with 11 bases between. The PCR contained 60 Vbeta and 13 Jbeta primers. Data came from immunoSEQ multiplex PCR; TCRdb stores just in-frame clones and leaves some out. The table includes 190,000 or so clones, around 83% detected once. The rearrangement links TRBV6-5 to TRBJ1-1; D remains ambiguous. This sequence was found in a man aged 45 to 65 in good health and CMV-seronegative. Sequenced material: PBMCs. The CDR3 coding sequence is TGTGCCAGCAGTTACCGGGGTTCCGGGAACACTGAAGCTTTCTTT. This translates into CASSYRGSGNTEAFF.